What follows are 9 T cell receptor beta chains derived from one specimen sequenced in a study of human T cells and chemical hapten exposure. TCRdb itself ran the RACE reads through MiXCR, one entry per CDR3 protein. Of about 82,000 distinct CDR3 sequences in the sample, approximately 10% were seen once. Time point denoted: patch test 3, about 24 weeks after DPC sensitization. Treatment noted: therapeutic diphenylcyclopropenone sensitization with weekly scalp DPC. This specimen consisted of whole blood, obtained in connection with sensitization to the hapten diphenylcyclopropenone (DPC). These receptors came from a woman in her forties or fifties with alopecia areata. Some clones in this sample may be carry-over from other donors' samples.

Many counts were recorded for this clonotype. V gene TRBV9 combines with J gene TRBJ1-2; unclear D gene. Germline CDR1 SGDLS, CDR2 YYNGEE. The CDR3 has 15 amino acids. The V gene lost 2 bases and the J gene lost 2 bases, with 13 bases spanning the gap. CDR3 amino acids: CASSVTGSPNYGYTF. In nucleotides, the CDR3 is TGTGCCAGCAGCGTCACGGGGAGTCCCAACTATGGCTACACCTTC.

This clonotype was recorded a few times. The chain recombines TRBV6-2 or TRBV6-3 with TRBJ2-7; no firm D call. Germline V gene data show CDR1 as MNHEY and CDR2 as SVGEGT. V was clipped by 2 bases and J by 6 bases, with 11 bases between them. The CDR3 runs to 13 residues. The CDR3 nucleotides read TGTGCCAGCAGTTACGATGTTGCCCGCGAGCAGTACTTC. Residues: CASSYDVAREQYF.

This clonotype was observed a handful of times. The chain couples TRBV29-1 to TRBJ2-5; D not resolved. Trimming stripped 4 bases from V and 4 bases from J, with 10 bases between. Germline V CDR1 and CDR2: SQVTM, ANQGSEA. This CDR3 has 12 amino acids. The CDR3 spells CSVGRLGETQYF. As DNA, the CDR3 is TGCAGCGTTGGGCGGTTGGGAGAGACCCAGTACTTC.

This clonotype turned up a few times. The rearrangement uses TRBV6-1 and TRBJ1-4; possibly TRBD1 for D (6 bases). Germline CDR1 is MNHNS and CDR2 is SASEGT. This CDR3 has 17 amino acids. Trimming removed 7 bases at V and 0 bases at J, with 18 bases between. CDR3 in amino acids: CASTRRFGGPTNEKLFF. CDR3 coding DNA: TGTGCCAGCACCCGGCGTTTCGGGGGGCCAACTAATGAAAAACTGTTTTTT.

At least ten counts were recorded for this clonotype. The chain uses TRBV7-2 and TRBJ2-5; D is unclear. Between the trimmed V and J ends, which lost 4 bases and 8 bases, there was a span of 17 bases. The CDR3 is 14 residues long. Germline V gene lookup returns CDR1 SGHTA and CDR2 FQGNSA. The CDR3 sequence: CASSSRALPSTQYF. The CDR3 nucleotides are TGTGCCAGCAGCTCCCGGGCCCTACCTAGTACCCAGTACTTC.

This clonotype appeared many times. This rearrangement joins TRBV6-5 to TRBJ1-2, with TRBD1 matching 9 bases. CDR1 and CDR2 from the germline V gene are MNHEY and SVGAGI. The trim removed 4 bases at V and 6 bases at J, leaving 3 bases unmatched. This CDR3 comprises 13 residues. CDR3 DNA: TGTGCCAGCAGTTTCGGGACAGGGAATGGCTACACCTTC. Amino acid sequence: CASSFGTGNGYTF.

The rearrangement joins TRBV11-2 to TRBJ2-1, with TRBD2 identical over 9 bases. The J segment lost 5 bases and the V segment lost 5 bases, leaving 4 bases of the junction unmatched. The CDR3 runs to 14 residues. Germline assignment: CDR1 SGHAT and CDR2 FQNNGV. This CDR3 is CASSPRTSDNEQFF. CDR3 coding DNA: TGTGCCAGCAGCCCCCGGACTAGCGACAATGAGCAGTTCTTC.

This clonotype appeared many times. The chain uses TRBV28 and TRBJ2-6; D gene ambiguous. The germline gives CDR1 MDHEN, CDR2 SYDVKM. V shed 3 bases and J shed 0 bases, with 9 bases lying between them. This CDR3 contains 16 residues. As DNA, the CDR3 is TGTGCCAGCAGTTTGGACCCACCCTCTGGGGCCAACGTCCTGACTTTC. Its protein product is CASSLDPPSGANVLTF. Complete variable domain (other parts from reference TRBV28 and TRBJ2-6): DVKVTQSSRYLVKRTGEKVFLECVQDMDHENMFWYRQDPGLGLRLIYFSYDVKMKEKGDIPEGYSVSREKKERFSLILESASTNQTSMYLCASSLDPPSGANVLTFGAGSRLTVL.

This clonotype was counted only a few times. V usage is TRBV5-1 and J usage is TRBJ2-4; D ambiguous. Germline values: CDR1 SGHRS, CDR2 YFSETQ. This CDR3 is built from 14 residues. Trimming left V 3 bases short and J 11 bases short, with 18 bases between. The CDR3, as DNA: TGCGCCAGCAGCTGGAGAGGCGCAGAGTCGGTTCAGTACTTC. Amino acid sequence: CASSWRGAESVQYF.